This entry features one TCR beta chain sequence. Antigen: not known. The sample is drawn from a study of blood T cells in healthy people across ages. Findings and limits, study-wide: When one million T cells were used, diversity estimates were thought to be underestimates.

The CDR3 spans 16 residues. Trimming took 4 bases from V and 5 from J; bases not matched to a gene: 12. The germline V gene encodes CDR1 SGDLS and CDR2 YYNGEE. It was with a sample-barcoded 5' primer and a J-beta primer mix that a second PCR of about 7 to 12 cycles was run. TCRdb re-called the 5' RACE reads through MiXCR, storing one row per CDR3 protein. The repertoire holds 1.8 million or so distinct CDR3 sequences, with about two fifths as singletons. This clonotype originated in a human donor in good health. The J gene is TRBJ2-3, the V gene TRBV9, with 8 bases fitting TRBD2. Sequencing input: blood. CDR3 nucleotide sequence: TGTGCCAGCAGCCCTTCAGCGGGGGAACTTAAAGATACGCAGTATTTT. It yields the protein CASSPSAGELKDTQYF.